The entry below describes one T cell receptor (beta chain). The antigen is unknown. This sample is drawn from a study of CD4 T cells in relation to SARS-CoV-2 and coronaviruses. Study information: After roughly ten days of antigen culture, PBMC TCR beta CDR3s were sequenced. No peptide or an HIV-1 Nef peptide pool served as negative control.

The protocol was immunoSEQ multiplex PCR, while the TCRdb copy is restricted to in-frame clones and leaves out a portion. This table holds fewer than 20,000 clones, 75% to 85% found once. V lost 6 bases and J 4 bases, leaving 7 bases between the germline ends. Germline values: CDR1 LNHDA, CDR2 SQIVND (reference sequence). CDR3 length: 12 amino acids. Overall study findings and caveats: No crossreactivity against non-spike viral proteins was tested here. Samples before the pandemic and after infection were not matched within any donor.

CD4+ T cells from unexposed donors were obtained before the COVID-19 pandemic (2011-2018). CD4+ T cells were isolated from the cells after around 9 days of culture. Sequencing input: CD4+ T cells from PBMCs, cultured in vitro. The chain links TRBV19 to TRBJ2-1; the D is unclear. The sequence was obtained from a human donor in good health. The CDR3 DNA is TGTGCCAGTAGAAGCGTATACAATGAGCAGTTCTTC. Encoded protein: CASRSVYNEQFF.